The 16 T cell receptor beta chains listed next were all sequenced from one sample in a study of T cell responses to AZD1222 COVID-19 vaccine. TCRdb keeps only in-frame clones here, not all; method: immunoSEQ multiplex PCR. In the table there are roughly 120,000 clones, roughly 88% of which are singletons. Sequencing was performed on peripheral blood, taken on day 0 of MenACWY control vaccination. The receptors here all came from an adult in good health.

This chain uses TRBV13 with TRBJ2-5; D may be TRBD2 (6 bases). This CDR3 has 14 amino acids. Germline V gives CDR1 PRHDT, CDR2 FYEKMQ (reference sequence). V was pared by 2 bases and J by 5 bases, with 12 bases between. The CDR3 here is CASSLLAGRETQYF. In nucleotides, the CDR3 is TGTGCCAGCAGCTTACTGGCGGGGAGGGAGACCCAGTACTTC.

The CDR3 protein is CASSLEVTGGINEQYF. DNA for the CDR3: TGTGCCAGCAGCTTAGAAGTCACGGGGGGTATCAACGAGCAGTACTTC. The chain uses TRBV7-6 and TRBJ2-7; 7 positions match TRBD2. The length of the CDR3 is 16 residues. Germline assignment: CDR1 SGHVS and CDR2 FNYEAQ. V gave up 1 base and J gave up 5 bases; unmatched junction bases: 11.

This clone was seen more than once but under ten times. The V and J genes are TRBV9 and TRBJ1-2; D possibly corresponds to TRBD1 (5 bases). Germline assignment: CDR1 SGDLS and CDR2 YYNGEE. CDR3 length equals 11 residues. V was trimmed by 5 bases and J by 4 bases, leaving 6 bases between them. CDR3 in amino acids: CASRGPYGYTF. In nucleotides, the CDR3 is TGTGCCAGCAGGGGGCCCTATGGCTACACCTTC. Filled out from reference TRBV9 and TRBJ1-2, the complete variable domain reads DSGVTQTPKHLITATGQRVTLRCSPRSGDLSVYWYQQSLDQGLQFLIQYYNGEERAKGNILERFSAQQFPDLHSELNLSSLELGDSALYFCASRGPYGYTFGSGTRLTVV.

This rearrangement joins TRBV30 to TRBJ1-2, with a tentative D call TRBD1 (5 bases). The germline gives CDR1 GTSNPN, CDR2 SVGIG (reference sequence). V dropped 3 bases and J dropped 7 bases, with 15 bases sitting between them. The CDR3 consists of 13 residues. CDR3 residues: CAWSPIRGSGYTF. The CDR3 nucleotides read TGTGCCTGGAGCCCCATCCGGGGGAGTGGCTACACCTTC.

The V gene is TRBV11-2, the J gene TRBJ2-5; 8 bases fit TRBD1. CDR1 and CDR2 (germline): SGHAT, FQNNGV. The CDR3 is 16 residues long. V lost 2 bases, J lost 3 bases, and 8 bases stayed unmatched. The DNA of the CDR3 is TGTGCCAGCAGCTTAACTAGGTTGGACAGGGAAGAGACCCAGTACTTC. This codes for CASSLTRLDREETQYF.

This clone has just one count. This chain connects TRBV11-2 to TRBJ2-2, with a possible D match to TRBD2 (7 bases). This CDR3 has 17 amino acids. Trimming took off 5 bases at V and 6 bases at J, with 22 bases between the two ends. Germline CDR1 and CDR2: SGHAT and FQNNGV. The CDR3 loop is CASSRLGAGASAGELFF. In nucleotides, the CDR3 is TGTGCCAGCAGCCGCTTGGGCGCGGGGGCATCTGCCGGGGAGCTGTTTTTT.

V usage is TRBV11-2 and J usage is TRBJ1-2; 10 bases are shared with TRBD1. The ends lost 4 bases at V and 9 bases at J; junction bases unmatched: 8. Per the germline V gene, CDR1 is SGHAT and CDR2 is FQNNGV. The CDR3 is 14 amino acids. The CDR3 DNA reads TGTGCCAGCAGCTCCGGGACAGGGGATTATCGCTACACCTTC. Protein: CASSSGTGDYRYTF.

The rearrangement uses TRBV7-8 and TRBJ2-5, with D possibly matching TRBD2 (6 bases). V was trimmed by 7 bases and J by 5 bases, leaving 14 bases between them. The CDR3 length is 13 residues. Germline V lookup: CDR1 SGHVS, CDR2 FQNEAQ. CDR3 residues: CASNERAGETQYF. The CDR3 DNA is TGTGCCAGCAACGAGCGGGCCGGGGAGACCCAGTACTTC.

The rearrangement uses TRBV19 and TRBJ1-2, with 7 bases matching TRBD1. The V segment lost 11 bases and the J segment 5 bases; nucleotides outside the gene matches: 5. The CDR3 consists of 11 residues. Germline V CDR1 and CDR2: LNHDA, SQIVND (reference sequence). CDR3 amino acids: CAATGVYGYTF. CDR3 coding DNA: TGTGCCGCTACAGGGGTGTATGGCTACACCTTC.

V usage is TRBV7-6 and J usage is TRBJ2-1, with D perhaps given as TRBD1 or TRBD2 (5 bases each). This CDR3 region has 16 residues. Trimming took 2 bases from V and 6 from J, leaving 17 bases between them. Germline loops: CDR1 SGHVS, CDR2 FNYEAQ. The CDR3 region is CASSLTQAGVINEQFF. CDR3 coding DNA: TGTGCCAGCAGCTTAACACAGGCCGGGGTCATCAATGAGCAGTTCTTC.

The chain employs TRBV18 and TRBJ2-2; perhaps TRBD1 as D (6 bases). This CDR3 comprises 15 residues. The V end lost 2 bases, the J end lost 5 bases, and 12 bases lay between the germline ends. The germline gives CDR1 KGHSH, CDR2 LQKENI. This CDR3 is CASSPYADRTGELFF. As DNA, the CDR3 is TGTGCCAGCTCACCATACGCTGACAGGACCGGGGAGCTGTTTTTT.

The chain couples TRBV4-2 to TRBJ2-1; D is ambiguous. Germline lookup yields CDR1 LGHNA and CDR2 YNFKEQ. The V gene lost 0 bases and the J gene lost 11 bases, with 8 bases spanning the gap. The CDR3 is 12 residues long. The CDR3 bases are TGTGCCAGCAGCCAAGATGATCGGAAGCAGTTCTTC. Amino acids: CASSQDDRKQFF.

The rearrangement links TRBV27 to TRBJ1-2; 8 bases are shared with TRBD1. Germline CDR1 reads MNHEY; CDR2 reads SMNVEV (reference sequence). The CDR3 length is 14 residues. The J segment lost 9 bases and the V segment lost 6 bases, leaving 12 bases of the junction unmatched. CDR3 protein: CASSPGTGTVSYTF. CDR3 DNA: TGTGCCAGCAGCCCCGGGACAGGCACCGTGAGCTACACCTTC.

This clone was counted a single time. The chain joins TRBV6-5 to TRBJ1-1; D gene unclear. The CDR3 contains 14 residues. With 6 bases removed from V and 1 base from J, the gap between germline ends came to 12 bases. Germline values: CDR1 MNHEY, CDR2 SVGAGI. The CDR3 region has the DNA TGTGCCAGCAGCCCCCGGACGGGGAACACTGAAGCTTTCTTT. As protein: CASSPRTGNTEAFF.

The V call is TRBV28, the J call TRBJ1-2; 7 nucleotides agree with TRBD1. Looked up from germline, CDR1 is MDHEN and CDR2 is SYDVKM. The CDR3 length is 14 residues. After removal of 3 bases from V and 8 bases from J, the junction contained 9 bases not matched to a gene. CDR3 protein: CASSFRRGTGGYTF. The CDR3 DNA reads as TGTGCCAGCAGTTTCCGCAGGGGGACGGGAGGCTACACCTTC.

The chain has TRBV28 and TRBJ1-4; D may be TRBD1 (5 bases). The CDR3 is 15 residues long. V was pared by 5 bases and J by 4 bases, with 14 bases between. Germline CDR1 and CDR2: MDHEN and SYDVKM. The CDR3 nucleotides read TGTGCCAGCAGTCCAACCGGGACCTTTAATGAAAAACTGTTTTTT. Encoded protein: CASSPTGTFNEKLFF.